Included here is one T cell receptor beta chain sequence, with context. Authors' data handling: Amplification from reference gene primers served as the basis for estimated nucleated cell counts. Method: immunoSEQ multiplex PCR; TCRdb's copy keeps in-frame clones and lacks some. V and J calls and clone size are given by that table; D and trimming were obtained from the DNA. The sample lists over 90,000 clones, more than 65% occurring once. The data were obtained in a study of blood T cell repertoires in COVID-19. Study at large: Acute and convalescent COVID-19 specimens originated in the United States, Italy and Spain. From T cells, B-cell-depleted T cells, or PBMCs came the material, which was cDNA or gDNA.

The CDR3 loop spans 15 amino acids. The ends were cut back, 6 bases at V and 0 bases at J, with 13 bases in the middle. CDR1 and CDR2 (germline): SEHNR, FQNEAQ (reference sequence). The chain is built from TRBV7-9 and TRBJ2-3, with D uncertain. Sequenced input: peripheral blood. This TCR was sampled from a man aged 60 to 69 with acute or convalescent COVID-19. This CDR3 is CASSPLLTSTDTQYF. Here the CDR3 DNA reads TGTGCCAGCAGTCCTCTTCTTACTAGCACAGATACGCAGTATTTT. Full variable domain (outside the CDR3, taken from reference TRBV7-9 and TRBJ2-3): DTGVSQNPRHKITKRGQNVTFRCDPISEHNRLYWYRQTLGQGPEFLTYFQNEAQLEKSRLLSDRFSAERPKGSFSTLEIQRTEQGDSAMYLCASSPLLTSTDTQYFGPGTRLTVL.